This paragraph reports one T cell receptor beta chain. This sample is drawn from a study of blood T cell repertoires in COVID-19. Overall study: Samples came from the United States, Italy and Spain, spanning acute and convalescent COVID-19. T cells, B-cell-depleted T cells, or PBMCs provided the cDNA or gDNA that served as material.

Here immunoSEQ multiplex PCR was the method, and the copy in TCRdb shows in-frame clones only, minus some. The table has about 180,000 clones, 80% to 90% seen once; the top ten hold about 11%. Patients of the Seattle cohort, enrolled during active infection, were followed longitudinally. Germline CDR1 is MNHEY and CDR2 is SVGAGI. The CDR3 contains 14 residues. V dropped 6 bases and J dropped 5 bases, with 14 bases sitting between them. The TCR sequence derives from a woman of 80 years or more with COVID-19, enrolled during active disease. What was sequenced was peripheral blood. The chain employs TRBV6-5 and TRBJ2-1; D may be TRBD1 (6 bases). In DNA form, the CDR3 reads TGTGCCAGCAGGGATCCAGGGGCCGACAATGAGCAGTTCTTC. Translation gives CASRDPGADNEQFF.